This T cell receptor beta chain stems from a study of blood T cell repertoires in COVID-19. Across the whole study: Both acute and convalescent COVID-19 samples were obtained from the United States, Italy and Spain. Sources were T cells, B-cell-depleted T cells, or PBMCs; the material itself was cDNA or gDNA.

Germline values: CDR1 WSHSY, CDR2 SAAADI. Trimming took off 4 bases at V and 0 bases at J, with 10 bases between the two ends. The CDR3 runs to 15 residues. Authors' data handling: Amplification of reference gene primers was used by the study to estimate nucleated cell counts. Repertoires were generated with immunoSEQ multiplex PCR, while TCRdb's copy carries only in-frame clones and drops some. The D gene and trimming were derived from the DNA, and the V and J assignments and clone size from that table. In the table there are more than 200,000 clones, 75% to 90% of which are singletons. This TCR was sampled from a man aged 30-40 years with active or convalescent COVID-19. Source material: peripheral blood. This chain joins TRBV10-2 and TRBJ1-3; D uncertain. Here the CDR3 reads CASSAPGNSGNTIYF. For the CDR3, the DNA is TGCGCCAGCAGTGCCCCGGGTAACTCTGGAAACACCATATATTTT.